The 28 T cell receptor beta chains given below trace back to one sample, sequenced in a study of blood T cell repertoires in COVID-19. Clones were read by immunoSEQ multiplex PCR, and TCRdb kept only the in-frame ones, dropping some. The table has about 170,000 clones, approximately 83% seen once. Sequenced input: peripheral blood. These receptors were taken from a human donor with acute or convalescent COVID-19. The donor label of this sample is uncertain.

The V and J genes are TRBV6-5 and TRBJ2-5, with D perhaps TRBD2 (5 bases). CDR3 length: 12 amino acids. Trimming removed 7 bases at V and 3 bases at J, with 9 bases between. Germline V gene lookup returns CDR1 MNHEY and CDR2 SVGAGI. CDR3 in amino acids: CASTYGEETQYF. The CDR3 nucleotides read TGTGCCAGCACCTACGGGGAAGAGACCCAGTACTTC.

The chain combines TRBV7-9 with TRBJ1-2, with 8 bases matching TRBD1. Germline V gives CDR1 SEHNR, CDR2 FQNEAQ (reference sequence). CDR3 length equals 14 residues. V was clipped by 5 bases and J by 8 bases; unmatched bases: 10. The CDR3 region has the DNA TGTGCCAGCAGCCCACCCGGGACAGGCACCGGCTACACCTTC. It codes for CASSPPGTGTGYTF.

V usage is TRBV4-2 and J usage is TRBJ2-1, with 9 bases identical to TRBD2. V gave up 4 bases and J gave up 3 bases; unmatched junction bases: 7. The CDR3 is made up of 16 amino acids. Germline V gives CDR1 LGHNA, CDR2 YNFKEQ. CDR3 in amino acids: CASSPRREGIYNEQFF. The CDR3 DNA reads TGTGCCAGCAGCCCCCGGCGGGAGGGGATCTACAATGAGCAGTTCTTC.

V usage is TRBV6-5 and J usage is TRBJ1-1, with 8 bases lining up with TRBD1. The CDR3 is 14 amino acids. V lost 8 bases, J lost 1 base, and 6 bases stayed unmatched. CDR1 is MNHEY and CDR2 is SVGAGI in the germline V gene. In nucleotides, the CDR3 is TGTGCCAGCGTAATCGGACAGGGGAACACTGAAGCTTTCTTT. Residues: CASVIGQGNTEAFF.

V usage is TRBV2 and J usage is TRBJ2-1, with 10 bases aligning to TRBD2. Trimming at V came to 2 bases and at J to 6 bases, leaving 4 bases not matched to a gene. CDR1 and CDR2 (germline): SNHLY, FYNNEI. CDR3 size: 15 residues. CDR3 bases: TGTGCCAGCAGTGAAAGCAGCGGGGGGGCCAATGAGCAGTTCTTC. It yields the protein CASSESSGGANEQFF.

Of note for this clone: This specimen includes other DNA sequences encoding the same CDR3. This chain joins TRBV2 and TRBJ2-1; maybe TRBD1 (6 bases). The CDR3 is 15 amino acids. CDR1 and CDR2 (germline): SNHLY, FYNNEI. V lost 6 bases and J lost 0, with 12 bases in between. CDR3 region: CASRYQGPSYNEQFF. The CDR3 bases are TGTGCCAGCAGGTACCAGGGGCCCTCCTACAATGAGCAGTTCTTC.

The gene calls are TRBV19 and TRBJ1-4; D possibly corresponds to TRBD1 (6 bases). This CDR3 is built from 14 residues. The germline CDR1 and CDR2 sequences are LNHDA and SQIVND (reference sequence). The V end was cut by 4 bases, the J end by 5 bases, with 11 bases between. The CDR3, as DNA: TGTGCCAGTAGTAAAGGACAGCTGAATGAAAAACTGTTTTTT. The encoded protein is CASSKGQLNEKLFF.

V usage is TRBV30 and J usage is TRBJ1-3, with D possibly TRBD1 on 5 matching bases. Germline loops: CDR1 GTSNPN, CDR2 SVGIG (reference sequence). The length of the CDR3 is 17 residues. Trimming took 0 bases from V and 3 from J, leaving 18 bases between them. The CDR3 loop is CAWSVLGSGSRGNTIYF. The CDR3 nucleotides read TGTGCCTGGAGTGTATTAGGGTCAGGGTCGCGTGGAAACACCATATATTTT. The full variable domain, in which reference TRBV30 and TRBJ1-3 provide the parts outside the CDR3, is SQTIHQWPATLVQPVGSPLSLECTVEGTSNPNLYWYRQAAGRGLQLLFYSVGIGQISSEVPQNLSASRPQDRQFILSSKKLLLSDSGFYLCAWSVLGSGSRGNTIYFGEGSWLTVV.

The chain uses TRBV9 and TRBJ1-6; 7 positions agree with TRBD1. Germline V lookup: CDR1 SGDLS, CDR2 YYNGEE. This CDR3 region has 15 residues. V lost 3 bases and J lost 5; bases outside the gene matches: 5. The CDR3 protein is CASSGRQGDNSPLHF. The CDR3 DNA reads TGTGCCAGCAGCGGACGACAGGGCGATAATTCACCCCTCCACTTT.

This chain connects TRBV14 to TRBJ2-3; D call uncertain. The germline V gene encodes CDR1 SGHDN and CDR2 FVKESK. The CDR3 totals 12 residues. V dropped 4 bases and J dropped 3 bases, with 5 bases sitting between them. The DNA for the CDR3 is TGTGCCAGCAGCCCCCAGACAGATACGCAGTATTTT. It specifies CASSPQTDTQYF. Full variable domain (rest looked up from reference TRBV14 and TRBJ2-3): EAGVTQFPSHSVIEKGQTVTLRCDPISGHDNLYWYRRVMGKEIKFLLHFVKESKQDESGMPNNRFLAERTGGTYSTLKVQPAELEDSGVYFCASSPQTDTQYFGPGTRLTVL.

The rearrangement uses TRBV11-3 and TRBJ2-5, with D tentatively TRBD2 (5 bases). This CDR3 has 14 amino acids. Germline V lookup: CDR1 SGHNT, CDR2 YENEEA. V lost 5 bases, J lost 4 bases, and 14 bases lay in between. The CDR3 region has the DNA TGTGCCAGCAGCCCGACCCCAGGAGGAGAGACCCAGTACTTC. Translating it yields CASSPTPGGETQYF.

The chain combines TRBV5-1 with TRBJ2-7; D uncertain. The CDR3 loop spans 12 amino acids. Trimming cost V 4 bases and J 3 bases, with 8 bases left between them. CDR1 is SGHRS and CDR2 is YFSETQ in the germline V gene. The CDR3 nucleotides are TGCGCCAGCAGCCACTCCAACTACGAGCAGTACTTC. As protein: CASSHSNYEQYF.

The J gene is TRBJ2-5, the V gene TRBV6-5; 8 bases align to TRBD2. Unmatched junction bases numbered 12, after V lost 8 bases and J lost 7 bases. The germline gives CDR1 MNHEY, CDR2 SVGAGI. CDR3 length equals 14 residues. This CDR3 reads CASQESGGGGTQYF. DNA of the CDR3: TGTGCCAGCCAGGAGAGCGGGGGAGGTGGGACCCAGTACTTC.

This rearrangement joins TRBV6-6 to TRBJ1-6, with 7 bases identical to TRBD1. Trimming removed 2 bases from V and 7 bases from J; junction bases left unmatched: 2. CDR3 length: 14 amino acids. Per germline, CDR1 MNHNY and CDR2 SVGAGI (reference sequence). The DNA for the CDR3 is TGTGCCAGCAGTTACGGACAGGAAAATTCACCCCTCCACTTT. Translation: CASSYGQENSPLHF.

The chain employs TRBV28 and TRBJ2-5; possibly TRBD2 for D (6 bases). Germline assignment: CDR1 MDHEN and CDR2 SYDVKM. The CDR3 extends over 14 amino acids. Trimming took off 5 bases at V and 5 bases at J, with 15 bases between the two ends. The CDR3 nucleotides are TGTGCCAGCAGTAGGAGGGTAGGTTCGGAGACCCAGTACTTC. It encodes CASSRRVGSETQYF.

This chain uses TRBV7-9 with TRBJ1-5, with D possibly being TRBD1 (5 bases). V was cut by 5 bases and J by 6 bases, with 11 bases left in between. Per germline, CDR1 SEHNR and CDR2 FQNEAQ (reference sequence). The CDR3 is 13 residues long. This CDR3 is CASSPGGGQPQHF. CDR3 nucleotide sequence: TGTGCCAGCAGCCCCGGGGGGGGTCAGCCCCAGCATTTT.

The CDR3 loop is CASSLFEEGGYTF. The CDR3 DNA is TGTGCCAGCAGTTTATTCGAGGAGGGTGGCTACACCTTC. This chain links TRBV12-3 or TRBV12-4 with TRBJ1-2; the D is unclear. CDR3 length: 13 amino acids. With 2 bases removed from V and 7 bases from J, the gap between germline ends came to 11 bases.

V and J are TRBV4-2 and TRBJ1-2; D might be TRBD1 (6 bases). V lost 0 bases, J lost 4 bases, and 12 bases lay in between. CDR1 and CDR2 from the germline V gene are LGHNA and YNFKEQ. The CDR3 spans 15 residues. The DNA for the CDR3 is TGTGCCAGCAGCCAAGATGGCAGGGGCGGCTATGGCTACACCTTC. This codes for CASSQDGRGGYGYTF.

This chain joins TRBV27 and TRBJ1-1; 8 positions agree with TRBD1. This CDR3 has 15 residues. The V and J ends lost 4 bases and 1 base, in that order; junction bases with no gene match: 5. Germline assignment: CDR1 MNHEY and CDR2 SMNVEV (reference sequence). The CDR3 is CASSYQGAQNTEAFF. CDR3 sequence (DNA): TGTGCCAGCAGTTACCAGGGGGCACAGAACACTGAAGCTTTCTTT.

This rearrangement joins TRBV5-4 to TRBJ1-2; D call uncertain. V was shortened by 4 bases and J by 6 bases, with 22 bases between the two germline ends. The CDR3 spans 16 residues. Germline CDR1 is SGHNT and CDR2 is YYREEE (reference sequence). CDR3 loop: CASSDARRRRGDGYTF. The CDR3 DNA follows: TGTGCCAGCAGCGACGCTAGGAGACGCCGAGGAGATGGCTACACCTTC. Full variable domain (remainder filled in from reference TRBV5-4 and TRBJ1-2): ETGVTQSPTHLIKTRGQQVTLRCSSQSGHNTVSWYQQALGQGPQFIFQYYREEENGRGNFPPRFSGLQFPNYSSELNVNALELDDSALYLCASSDARRRRGDGYTFGSGTRLTVV.

The chain combines TRBV21-1 with TRBJ1-5; TRBD1 is taken as the D call from the table, unchecked against the DNA. TRBV21-1 has pseudogene status. The CDR3 length is 17 residues. CDR3 residues: CASRQALDGPCNQPQHF. The CDR3 bases are TGTGCCAGCAGACAGGCCCTGGACGGACCCTGCAATCAGCCCCAGCATTTT.

The chain couples TRBV30 to TRBJ1-3; D gene unclear. This CDR3 comprises 15 residues. The germline gives CDR1 GTSNPN, CDR2 SVGIG (reference sequence). The V and J ends lost 0 bases and 2 bases respectively, with 11 bases between them. The CDR3 loop reads CAWSVRGGTGNTIYF. CDR3 coding DNA: TGTGCCTGGAGTGTACGAGGAGGGACTGGAAACACCATATATTTT. The full variable domain, with the rest looked up from reference TRBV30 and TRBJ1-3, is SQTIHQWPATLVQPVGSPLSLECTVEGTSNPNLYWYRQAAGRGLQLLFYSVGIGQISSEVPQNLSASRPQDRQFILSSKKLLLSDSGFYLCAWSVRGGTGNTIYFGEGSWLTVV.

This sequence joins TRBV18 and TRBJ2-1; D is unresolved. V lost 5 bases and J lost 0, with 8 bases in between. The CDR3 is 14 amino acids. Germline-derived CDR1 and CDR2 are KGHSH and LQKENI. The CDR3 region is CASSYGVSYNEQFF. CDR3 bases: TGTGCCAGCTCATATGGAGTCTCCTACAATGAGCAGTTCTTC.

The chain joins TRBV4-1 to TRBJ2-3, with 12 bases fitting TRBD2. The CDR3 spans 20 residues. Germline V gene lookup returns CDR1 MGHRA and CDR2 YSYEKL. With 1 base clipped from V and 0 bases from J, the junction kept 11 bases outside the gene matches. The CDR3 reads CASSQAASGRGITSTDTQYF. As DNA, the CDR3 is TGCGCCAGCAGCCAAGCAGCTAGCGGGAGGGGAATTACTAGCACAGATACGCAGTATTTT.

The J gene is TRBJ1-6, the V gene TRBV30, with D tentatively TRBD1 (6 bases). CDR3 length: 13 residues. Germline lookup yields CDR1 GTSNPN and CDR2 SVGIG (reference sequence). V was shortened by 3 bases and J by 10 bases, with 13 bases between the two germline ends. This CDR3 is CAWRPRTESPLHF. The CDR3 DNA follows: TGTGCCTGGAGACCGAGGACAGAGTCACCCCTCCACTTT.

The chain employs TRBV14 and TRBJ1-1; 7 bases agree with TRBD1. CDR1 SGHDN and CDR2 FVKESK come from the germline V gene. Trimming took 1 base from V and 11 from J; bases not matched to a gene: 7. This CDR3 has 13 residues. The chain's CDR3 is CASSQVRTGDAFF. CDR3 nucleotides: TGTGCCAGCAGCCAAGTGAGAACAGGGGACGCTTTCTTT.

The CDR3 here is CASSPSGAYEQYF. CDR3 sequence (DNA): TGTGCCAGCTCACCTTCAGGGGCCTACGAGCAGTACTTC. V usage is TRBV18 and J usage is TRBJ2-7; a possible D gene is TRBD1 (6 bases). The CDR3 spans 13 residues. CDR1 KGHSH and CDR2 LQKENI come from the germline V gene. Trimming cost V 3 bases and J 2 bases, with 8 bases left between them.

V and J are TRBV6-5 and TRBJ2-7; TRBD1 matches 7 bases. The CDR3 consists of 14 residues. CDR1 and CDR2 (germline): MNHEY, SVGAGI. Germline trimming cut 9 bases from V and 5 bases from J; bases unmatched to any gene: 13. The CDR3 DNA follows: TGTGCCAGTTTCCGAGCAGGGGGTTCCCACGAGCAGTACTTC. Amino acid sequence: CASFRAGGSHEQYF.